The clone carrying this T cell receptor (beta chain) was seen more than once but under ten times. The data derive from a study of blood T cell repertoires in COVID-19. Sequencing used immunoSEQ multiplex PCR; TCRdb keeps in-frame clones, though not all of them. This sample has approximately 270,000 clones; roughly 80% occur once, and the top ten carry about 9%. Sequencing used peripheral blood. The TCR was taken from a man older than 75 with acute or convalescent COVID-19.

Here the CDR3 DNA reads TGCAGCGTATCCGGGACAGATGGAAACACCATATATTTT. Protein sequence: CSVSGTDGNTIYF. V gene TRBV29-1 combines with J gene TRBJ1-3, with TRBD1 matching 7 bases. Germline assignment: CDR1 SQVTM and CDR2 ANQGSEA. J was trimmed by 3 bases and V by 6 bases; bases with no gene match: 5. This CDR3 region has 13 residues.